The next 7 T cell receptor beta chains were all read from a single sample in a study of shared clonotypes between healthy human individuals. Only CD45RO-negative cells positively selected for CCR7 counted as naive CD8 cells, so terminally differentiated effector memory CD45RA+ cells were excluded. Libraries were prepared by immunoSEQ multiplex PCR; TCRdb keeps only in-frame clonotypes and omits some of them. The profile shows about 1.9 million clones, around 95% of them singletons. Specimen: naive CD8+ T cells from PBMCs. The receptors derive from a man between 18 and 35 years old in good health. Some clones in this sample may be carry-over from other donors' samples.

The chain links TRBV7-9 to TRBJ2-3; the match to TRBD2 covers 11 bases. Germline-derived CDR1 and CDR2 are SEHNR and FQNEAQ (reference sequence). V was clipped by 5 bases and J by 0 bases; unmatched bases: 7. CDR3 size: 17 residues. This CDR3 is CASSQLAGGLSTDTQYF. The CDR3 DNA sequence: TGTGCCAGCAGCCAATTAGCGGGAGGGCTTAGCACAGATACGCAGTATTTT.

This clone has just one count. The CDR3 coding sequence is TGTGCCAGCAGTTTCGGGACAGGGAAGAACTATGGCTACACCTTC. Amino acid sequence: CASSFGTGKNYGYTF. The V and J genes are TRBV28 and TRBJ1-2; 9 nucleotides align to TRBD1. The CDR3 is made up of 15 amino acids. Per the germline V gene, CDR1 is MDHEN and CDR2 is SYDVKM. V lost 3 bases and J lost 2; bases outside the gene matches: 4.

The DNA of the CDR3 is TGTGCCAGCAGCCAAGGGACAGGCCTCTCCTACGAGCAGTACTTC. This translates into CASSQGTGLSYEQYF. The J gene is TRBJ2-7, the V gene TRBV7-9, with 8 bases fitting TRBD1. This CDR3 has 15 amino acids. The germline gives CDR1 SEHNR, CDR2 FQNEAQ (reference sequence). V trimming: 5 bases; J trimming: 0 bases; junction bases outside the gene matches: 6. Based on the CDR3 plus reference TRBV7-9 and TRBJ2-7, the full variable domain is DTGVSQNPRHKITKRGQNVTFRCDPISEHNRLYWYRQTLGQGPEFLTYFQNEAQLEKSRLLSDRFSAERPKGSFSTLEIQRTEQGDSAMYLCASSQGTGLSYEQYFGPGTRLTVT.

V usage is TRBV28 and J usage is TRBJ2-1, with D possibly TRBD2 on 6 matching bases. This CDR3 is built from 16 residues. Trimming stripped 3 bases from V and 4 bases from J, with 16 bases between. The germline V gene encodes CDR1 MDHEN and CDR2 SYDVKM. The CDR3 is CASSFIAEGIYNEQFF. The CDR3 bases are TGTGCCAGCAGTTTTATAGCGGAGGGGATATACAATGAGCAGTTCTTC.

The chain uses TRBV19 and TRBJ2-6; D gene unclear. V lost 5 bases, J lost 0 bases, and 8 bases lay in between. The germline V gene encodes CDR1 LNHDA and CDR2 SQIVND (reference sequence). This CDR3 has 15 residues. The CDR3 spells CASSLSRSGANVLTF. CDR3 in DNA: TGTGCCAGTAGTTTGTCGCGCTCTGGGGCCAACGTCCTGACTTTC.

The genes are TRBV29-1 and TRBJ2-7; D may be TRBD1 (6 bases). V lost 7 bases, J lost 3 bases, and 10 bases lay in between. The CDR3 covers 11 residues. Germline CDR1 is SQVTM and CDR2 is ANQGSEA. The CDR3, as DNA: TGCAGCGGGAAACAGGGCTACGAGCAGTACTTC. It specifies CSGKQGYEQYF.

This rearrangement joins TRBV27 to TRBJ2-3, with 8 nucleotides matching TRBD2. Trimming at V came to 3 bases and at J to 1 base, leaving 6 bases not matched to a gene. The CDR3 has 16 amino acids. Germline V gene lookup returns CDR1 MNHEY and CDR2 SMNVEV (reference sequence). The CDR3 loop reads CASSLIGGVGTDTQYF. The CDR3 DNA reads as TGTGCCAGCAGTTTGATCGGGGGGGTGGGCACAGATACGCAGTATTTT.